These 15 T cell receptor beta chains share one sample of origin, sequenced in a study of shared clonotypes between healthy human individuals. TCRdb keeps only in-frame clones here, not all; method: immunoSEQ multiplex PCR. The table records millions of clones, roughly 91% of them present only once. The naive CD8 population came from CD45RO-negative cells selected for CCR7, without terminally differentiated effector memory CD45RA+ cells. The material sequenced was naive CD8+ T cells from PBMCs. These receptors all come from a young man in good health. Some clones in this sample may be carry-over from other donors' samples.

Comments on this clone: Different DNA sequences within this sample yield the same CDR3. The CDR3 nucleotides are TGTGCCAGTAGTATAGATCGGAGGGGTAACACTGAAGCTTTCTTT. Amino acid sequence: CASSIDRRGNTEAFF. V and J are TRBV19 and TRBJ1-1; tentative D call: TRBD1 (5 bases). Trimming removed 0 bases from V and 2 bases from J, with 10 bases in between. In germline, CDR1 is LNHDA, CDR2 SQIVND (reference sequence). The CDR3 totals 15 residues.

The J gene is TRBJ1-4, the V gene TRBV27; a possible D gene is TRBD1 (6 bases). The V end was cut by 8 bases, the J end by 8 bases, with 24 bases between. From germline, CDR1 is MNHEY and CDR2 SMNVEV (reference sequence). This CDR3 has 16 residues. The chain's CDR3 is CASSSRRQVQGEKLFF. The CDR3 region has the DNA TGTGCCAGCTCCTCCCGGCGACAGGTTCAGGGAGAAAAACTGTTTTTT.

The CDR3 DNA is TGTGCCAGTAGTATAGATCCCGAGACAGGGAACGGCTACACCTTC. Translating gives CASSIDPETGNGYTF. This chain connects TRBV19 to TRBJ1-2; TRBD1 aligns across 7 bases. Per the germline V gene, CDR1 is LNHDA and CDR2 is SQIVND (reference sequence). The CDR3 has 15 residues. With V trimmed by 0 bases and J by 8 bases, 9 bases remained unmatched.

This chain uses TRBV7-9 with TRBJ2-7, with 11 bases matching TRBD1. Germline CDR1 reads SEHNR; CDR2 reads FQNEAQ (reference sequence). The CDR3 extends over 16 amino acids. Trimming took 4 bases from V and 2 from J; bases not matched to a gene: 7. CDR3 DNA: TGTGCCAGCAGCTCCCCTGAGGGACAGGGGGCCTACGAGCAGTACTTC. It encodes CASSSPEGQGAYEQYF.

The rearrangement uses TRBV28 and TRBJ2-3, with D possibly being TRBD1 (7 bases). The ends were cut back, 8 bases at V and 6 bases at J, with 12 bases in the middle. Germline CDR1 and CDR2: MDHEN and SYDVKM. The CDR3 is 12 amino acids. CDR3 DNA sequence: TGTGCCAGCCAGGGGGACTGGGATACGCAGTATTTT. It encodes CASQGDWDTQYF.

As to this clone: The same CDR3 can be traced to other DNA sequences in this sample. The rearrangement joins TRBV28 to TRBJ2-7; no clear D. Germline CDR1 MDHEN, CDR2 SYDVKM. Trimming pared 6 bases from V and 4 bases from J, leaving 10 bases between. The CDR3 is made up of 12 amino acids. The CDR3 DNA reads TGTGCCAGCAGCCCTTCGGTGTACGAGCAGTACTTC. Its protein product is CASSPSVYEQYF.

V gene TRBV29-1 combines with J gene TRBJ1-1; D unclear. CDR3 length: 12 amino acids. Trimming took 1 base from V and 8 from J, leaving 11 bases between them. Germline V lookup: CDR1 SQVTM, CDR2 ANQGSEA. The CDR3 DNA sequence: TGCAGCGTTGAAGTCCGGCCGCAGGAAGCTTTCTTT. Translation: CSVEVRPQEAFF.

In this sample, this clone turned up a few times. This chain links TRBV30 with TRBJ1-1; unclear D gene. The germline V gene encodes CDR1 GTSNPN and CDR2 SVGIG (reference sequence). The CDR3 is made up of 12 amino acids. The V gene lost 1 base and the J gene lost 7 bases, with 10 bases spanning the gap. CDR3 amino acids: CAWSGTVREAFF. DNA of the CDR3: TGTGCCTGGAGTGGGACGGTCCGTGAAGCTTTCTTT. Full variable domain (rest looked up from reference TRBV30 and TRBJ1-1): SQTIHQWPATLVQPVGSPLSLECTVEGTSNPNLYWYRQAAGRGLQLLFYSVGIGQISSEVPQNLSASRPQDRQFILSSKKLLLSDSGFYLCAWSGTVREAFFGQGTRLTVV.

The chain employs TRBV5-1 and TRBJ2-3; 8 bases are shared with TRBD2. This CDR3 is 15 amino acids long. The germline V gene has CDR1 SGHRS and CDR2 YFSETQ. After removal of 5 bases from V and 5 bases from J, the junction contained 10 bases not matched to a gene. CDR3 in amino acids: CASRATSGGGDTQYF. The CDR3 DNA is TGCGCCAGCAGGGCCACTAGCGGAGGAGGAGATACGCAGTATTTT.

The chain has TRBV28 and TRBJ2-3; either TRBD1 or TRBD2 may supply D (5 bases each). Trimming left V 7 bases short and J 0 bases short, with 11 bases between. CDR3 length: 14 amino acids. Germline V gene sequence: CDR1 MDHEN, CDR2 SYDVKM. In DNA form, the CDR3 reads TGTGCCAGCATTATCCGGGACAGCACAGATACGCAGTATTTT. Translated, it gives CASIIRDSTDTQYF. The entire variable domain, with the rest obtained from reference TRBV28 and TRBJ2-3, is as follows: DVKVTQSSRYLVKRTGEKVFLECVQDMDHENMFWYRQDPGLGLRLIYFSYDVKMKEKGDIPEGYSVSREKKERFSLILESASTNQTSMYLCASIIRDSTDTQYFGPGTRLTVL.

The J gene is TRBJ2-7, the V gene TRBV27, with TRBD1 as a possible D gene (6 bases). CDR1 is MNHEY and CDR2 is SMNVEV in the germline V gene (reference sequence). Trimming took 0 bases from V and 3 from J, leaving 12 bases between them. The CDR3 consists of 15 residues. This CDR3 is CASSLSAGTHYEQYF. CDR3 in DNA: TGTGCCAGCAGTTTATCGGCCGGGACACACTACGAGCAGTACTTC.

J is TRBJ2-2 and V is TRBV10-3, with no clear D. CDR1 is ENHRY, CDR2 SYGVKD, per germline. Trimming left V 4 bases short and J 7 bases short, with 16 bases between. This CDR3 spans 15 amino acids. The CDR3: CAISAEWMVGGELFF. CDR3 bases: TGTGCCATCAGTGCAGAATGGATGGTTGGCGGGGAGCTGTTTTTT.

This clone appeared once. The V gene is TRBV13, the J gene TRBJ2-5; D is undetermined. TRBJ2-7 matches the DNA end more closely, so the J call is doubtful. Germline values: CDR1 PRHDT, CDR2 FYEKMQ (reference sequence). The CDR3 runs 13 residues. CDR3 region: CASSPTGRYEQYF. For the CDR3, the DNA is TGTGCCAGCAGCCCGACGGGTAGGTACGAGCAGTACTTC.

The gene calls are TRBV27 and TRBJ2-3; TRBD2 matches 12 bases. V lost 4 bases and J lost 0; bases outside the gene matches: 11. The CDR3 contains 19 residues. The germline CDR1 and CDR2 sequences are MNHEY and SMNVEV (reference sequence). CDR3 coding DNA: TGTGCCAGCAGTTGGGGAGGGGGACTAGCGGGTTATAGCACAGATACGCAGTATTTT. Its translation: CASSWGGGLAGYSTDTQYF.

The V and J genes are TRBV28 and TRBJ2-7, with TRBD1 matching over 7 bases. Germline CDR1 and CDR2: MDHEN and SYDVKM. There are 14 residues in the CDR3. The ends lost 6 bases at V and 1 base at J; junction bases unmatched: 6. The CDR3 reads CASSTGEISYEQYF. The DNA of the CDR3 is TGTGCCAGCAGCACAGGGGAGATTTCCTACGAGCAGTACTTC.